A selection of T cell receptor beta chains follows, all from one sample in a study of metastatic and nonmetastatic thyroid tumors. With MiXCR, TCRdb called clones anew from the PCR reads. The table has around 45,000 clones, approximately 15% seen once; the top ten hold about 20%. The specimen was blood. These receptors all stem from a female donor with papillary thyroid cancer or a benign thyroid nodule (not recorded which). Some clones in this sample may be carry-over from other donors' samples. CDR3s include the opening cysteine and the closing phenylalanine or tryptophan. D genes are given only for firm matches. The listing skips clone size in some rows; elsewhere it reads once, few, many or a size class.

V	J	D	size	length	CDR3	DNA
TRBV28	TRBJ1-6	-	few	15	CASSPRDLVGSPPHF	TGTGCCAGCAGTCCCCGTGACTTGGTGGGTTCACCCCCCCACTTT
TRBV6-2/TRBV6-3	TRBJ2-2	-	few	12	CSISTHTGELFF	TGTTCCATCAGTACGCACACCGGGGAGCTGTTTTTT
TRBV20-1	TRBJ2-1	-	-	12	CSAIPSGSEQFF	TGCAGTGCTATTCCGTCGGGAAGTGAGCAGTTCTTC
TRBV27	TRBJ1-2	-	many	13	CASSSHQGFGYTF	TGTGCCAGCAGTTCACATCAGGGTTTTGGCTACACCTTC
TRBV12-5	TRBJ1-5	TRBD1	many	15	CAKKDRGYSNQPQHF	TGTGCTAAGAAGGACAGGGGGTATAGCAATCAGCCCCAGCATTTT
TRBV19	TRBJ1-2	-	few	15	CASSNRDNSNYGYTF	TGTGCCAGTAGTAACCGGGACAACTCTAACTATGGCTACACCTTC
TRBV18	TRBJ1-1	-	-	14	CASSPGVGDTEAFF	TGTGCCAGCTCACCGGGGGTGGGGGACACTGAAGCTTTCTTT
TRBV5-1	TRBJ2-2	-	-	12	CASSLAGGELFF	TGCGCCAGCAGCTTGGCAGGCGGGGAGCTGTTTTTT
TRBV12-5	TRBJ2-1	-	many	14	CASGLVWDSDERFF	TGTGCTAGTGGTTTGGTATGGGACTCCGATGAGCGGTTCTTC
TRBV5-1	TRBJ1-2	TRBD1	many	14	CASSFSGTGYGYTF	TGCGCCAGCAGCTTCTCCGGGACAGGCTATGGCTACACCTTC
TRBV20-1	TRBJ2-3	-	-	17	CSAARLGGLELTDTQYF	TGCAGTGCGGCCCGGTTGGGGGGGCTAGAATTGACAGATACGCAGTATTTT
TRBV12-3/TRBV12-4	TRBJ1-2	-	-	13	CASSLGLNEGYTF	TGTGCCAGCAGTTTAGGTTTGAATGAGGGCTACACCTTC
TRBV4-2	TRBJ2-1	TRBD1	many	16	CASSQAQGASYNEQFF	TGTGCCAGCAGCCAAGCTCAGGGGGCCTCCTACAATGAGCAGTTCTTC
TRBV5-6	TRBJ2-5	TRBD2	-	17	CASSLVAGGPWRETQYF	TGTGCCAGCAGCTTGGTGGCGGGAGGGCCATGGAGGGAGACCCAGTACTTC
TRBV9	TRBJ2-3	-	many	13	CASSALSTDTQYF	TGTGCCAGCAGCGCCCTCTCCACAGATACGCAGTATTTT